This note documents a single T cell receptor beta chain sequence. Antigen: not known. Generated by immunoSEQ multiplex PCR, the TCRdb table keeps only in-frame clones and is missing some. The sample holds several thousand clones, about two thirds seen once. CDR1 is KGHSH, CDR2 LQKENI, per germline. The V and J ends lost 5 bases and 6 bases, in that order; junction bases with no gene match: 4. CDR3 length: 13 residues. These data come from a study of early stage breast cancer tumors. At the level of the study: About 70% of the 16 invasive tumors were ER+, PR+ and HER2-. The ER+/PR+/HER2- tumors included roughly eight ductal and a handful of lobular carcinomas. Each sample averaged roughly 9.6-fold read coverage. The study's findings and limits: Tumor and normal breast were distinguished via blood comparison in about 90% of the 16 patients.

The origin of this receptor is a person aged 55 to 69 with breast cancer. Sequenced sample: normal breast tissue next to the tumor. V gene TRBV18 combines with J gene TRBJ1-2; TRBD1 matches at 9 bases. DNA of the CDR3: TGTGCCAGCTCAGGGACAGGGAGCGATGGCTACACCTTC. Amino acids: CASSGTGSDGYTF.